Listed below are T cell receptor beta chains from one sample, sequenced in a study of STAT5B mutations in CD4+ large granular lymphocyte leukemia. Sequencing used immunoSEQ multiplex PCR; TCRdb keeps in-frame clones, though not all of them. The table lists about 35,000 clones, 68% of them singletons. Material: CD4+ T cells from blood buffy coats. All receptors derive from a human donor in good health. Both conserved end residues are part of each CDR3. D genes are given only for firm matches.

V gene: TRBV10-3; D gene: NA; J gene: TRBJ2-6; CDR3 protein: CAISPPLTRVSGANVLTF
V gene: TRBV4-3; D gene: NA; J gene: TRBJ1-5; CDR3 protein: CASSRDAGDQPQHF
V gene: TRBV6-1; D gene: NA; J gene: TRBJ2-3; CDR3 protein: CASSEGQVGTDTQYF
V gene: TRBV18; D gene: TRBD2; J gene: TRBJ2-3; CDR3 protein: CASSRSPGLAGGNTDTQYF
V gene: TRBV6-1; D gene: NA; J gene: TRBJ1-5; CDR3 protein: CASRSDGNSNQPQHF
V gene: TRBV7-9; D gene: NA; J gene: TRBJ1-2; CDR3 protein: CASSPARDYGYTF
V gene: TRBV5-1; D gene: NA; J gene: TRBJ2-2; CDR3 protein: CASGRGSTGTGELFF
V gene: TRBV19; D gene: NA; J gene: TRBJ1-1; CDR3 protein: CASSGQGSFTEAFF
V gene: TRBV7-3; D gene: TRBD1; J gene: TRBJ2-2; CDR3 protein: CASSQGRDSFTGELFF
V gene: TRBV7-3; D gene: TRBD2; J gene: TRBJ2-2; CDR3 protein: CASSTGGAGELFF
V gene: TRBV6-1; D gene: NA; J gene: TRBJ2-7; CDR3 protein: CASSEATGEIEQYF
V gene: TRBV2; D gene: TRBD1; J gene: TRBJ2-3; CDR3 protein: CASTRDRQFTDTQYF